This T cell receptor (beta chain) was identified during a study of cytomegalovirus exposure and HLA in healthy donors. Study-level background: Earlier work reported 90 million to 120 million unique TCR beta sequences from 150 million to 200 million T cells. Study-level points and caveats: TCR beta V- and J-gene trimming, according to a later analysis, was linked to a missense DCLRE1C variant. A classifier reportedly called cytomegalovirus status with high sensitivity and specificity.

PCR involved 60 Vbeta and 13 Jbeta primers. Repertoires were generated with immunoSEQ multiplex PCR, while TCRdb's copy carries only in-frame clones and drops some. Of approximately 190,000 clones listed, roughly 80% are singletons. As regards this clone: Its target is unknown.

CDR3 size: 16 residues. From germline, CDR1 is SGHVS and CDR2 FQNEAQ. V lost 3 bases to trimming and J lost 2 bases; unmatched junction nucleotides: 5. This chain uses TRBV7-8 with TRBJ1-5; the match to TRBD1 covers 9 bases. This receptor was taken from a man aged 35-49 years in good health and CMV-seropositive. The sample was PBMCs. CDR3 loop: CASSLVRQGGNQPQHF. The DNA of the CDR3 is TGTGCCAGCAGCTTGGTGAGACAGGGGGGCAATCAGCCCCAGCATTTT.